This record covers a single T cell receptor (beta chain). Its antigen is currently unknown. V gave up 4 bases and J gave up 0 bases; unmatched junction bases: 1. The CDR3 spans 16 residues. CDR1 SNHLY and CDR2 FYNNEI come from the germline V gene. The sample belongs to a study of T cell responses to AZD1222 COVID-19 vaccine. Study observations and caveats: When two AZD1222 doses had been given, Spike-specific TCR breadth and depth rose. Reports say nearly half of spike-specific TCRs go after unmutated variant regions. White British donors predominated, females outnumbered males, and clonal diversity was possibly underestimated.

This table comes from immunoSEQ multiplex PCR, and its TCRdb copy is limited to in-frame clones, with some not included. The table has around 130,000 clones, roughly nine tenths seen once. Sequences were derived from peripheral blood, sampled on day 0 of AZD1222 vaccination. This clonotype originated in an adult in good health. The J gene is TRBJ2-2, the V gene TRBV2; 11 bases fit TRBD2. The CDR3 loop reads CASSGLAGPNTGELFF. In DNA form, the CDR3 reads TGTGCCAGCAGTGGACTAGCGGGGCCGAACACCGGGGAGCTGTTTTTT.